This T cell receptor (beta chain) comes out of a study of control samples from healthy donors and cancer patients. Measured with immunoSEQ multiplex PCR; TCRdb has only the in-frame clones, and not every one. The sample has about 410,000 clones, approximately 92% seen once. V lost 8 bases to trimming and J lost 4 bases, with 17 bases between them. CDR1 LNHDA and CDR2 SQIVND come from the germline V gene (reference sequence). CDR3 length equals 14 residues. The sequence was collected from a man aged 35 to 55 with head and neck cancer. Sequencing was carried out using PBMCs. The chain has TRBV19 and TRBJ1-2, with D possibly matching TRBD1 (6 bases). CDR3 nucleotide sequence: TGTGCCAGTGTCCCACAGGGAAACAGCTATGGCTACACCTTC. Protein sequence: CASVPQGNSYGYTF.